Ten or more counts support the clone carrying this T cell receptor beta chain. These data originate in a study of radiation and T cells in renal cell carcinoma. The CDR3 runs to 16 residues. Per the germline V gene, CDR1 is LGHNA and CDR2 is YNFKEQ. Trimming at V came to 3 bases and at J to 0 bases, leaving 4 bases not matched to a gene. Time point of the sample: baseline pretreatment blood. Treatment here: 15 Gy SBRT to primary tumor, nephrectomy 4 weeks later. Profiled with immunoSEQ multiplex PCR; TCRdb holds only in-frame clones, not every one. Among tens of thousands of clones, 82% were seen once, and the ten largest hold 5% to 8%.

The receptor's source is a man in his 60s with renal cell carcinoma. Sample: blood, taken from a patient whose treatment included radiotherapy and nephrectomy. The rearrangement joins TRBV4-2 to TRBJ1-4; 7 nucleotides agree with TRBD1. As DNA, the CDR3 is TGTGCCAGCAGCCAGGCAGGGGGGACAACTAATGAAAAACTGTTTTTT. Translation gives CASSQAGGTTNEKLFF.